This paragraph reports one T cell receptor (beta chain). This CDR3 region has 14 residues. V gave up 5 bases and J gave up 7 bases, with 17 bases separating them. Germline-derived CDR1 and CDR2 are SEHNR and FQNEAQ (reference sequence). This sample stems from a study of blood T cell repertoires in COVID-19. Assay: immunoSEQ multiplex PCR; the TCRdb copy retains only in-frame clones and omits some. The repertoire has a few hundred thousand clones, 75% to 85% of them found once; the top ten carry about 9%. Assignment of participants to cohorts was predicated upon participant-reported clinical history. What the recovered Cohort 3 donors had was two negative PCRs, clearance, or symptom resolution.

This TCR was recovered from a man aged 35 to 55 who had recovered from COVID-19. The rearrangement links TRBV7-9 to TRBJ1-1; possibly TRBD1 for D (5 bases). The sequencing input was PBMCs or T cells enriched from blood (not recorded which). For the CDR3, the DNA is TGTGCCAGCAGCCCTAGGGCAGGGAATGGTGAAGCTTTCTTT. Its protein product is CASSPRAGNGEAFF.